This note documents a single T cell receptor beta chain sequence. The data are from a study of blood T cell repertoires in COVID-19. In germline, CDR1 is SNHLY, CDR2 FYNNEI. Trimming pared 4 bases from V and 5 bases from J, leaving 12 bases between. The CDR3 runs to 14 residues. Here immunoSEQ multiplex PCR was the method, and the copy in TCRdb shows in-frame clones only, minus some. This sample has some 250,000 clones, with roughly 88% found just once. This receptor was taken from a woman aged 40 to 49 with acute COVID-19. This chain joins TRBV2 and TRBJ1-5; a possible D gene is TRBD1 (6 bases). The material sequenced was PBMCs or T cells enriched from blood (not recorded which). The CDR3, as DNA: TGTGCCAGCAGTGCAGGGGATCGCGATCAGCCCCAGCATTTT. Translating gives CASSAGDRDQPQHF.